The 2 T cell receptor beta chains below were found in one sample sequenced in a study of T cell responses to AZD1222 COVID-19 vaccine. Repertoires were generated with immunoSEQ multiplex PCR, while TCRdb's copy carries only in-frame clones and drops some. The data hold 120,000 or so clones, with around 90% observed a single time. The material was peripheral blood, obtained on day 0 of AZD1222 vaccination. Source of these receptors: an adult in good health.

This clone appeared once. The chain is built from TRBV2 and TRBJ1-5; D is uncertain. CDR3 size: 15 residues. With 0 bases removed from V and 3 bases from J, the gap between germline ends came to 9 bases. Germline-derived CDR1 and CDR2 are SNHLY and FYNNEI. The CDR3, as DNA: TGTGCCAGCAGTGAAGCGCGCAGGAACAATCAGCCCCAGCATTTT. This translates into CASSEARRNNQPQHF.

This chain uses TRBV9 with TRBJ1-6; 9 nucleotides align to TRBD1. Per germline, CDR1 SGDLS and CDR2 YYNGEE. V shed 2 bases and J 10 bases; nucleotides not matched to a gene: 7. The CDR3 totals 15 residues. The CDR3 DNA reads TGTGCCAGCAGCGTTTCCGGGACAGGGACCTCACCCCTCCACTTT. Translating gives CASSVSGTGTSPLHF.